The rows below give T cell receptor beta chains drawn from one sample of a study of shared clonotypes between healthy human individuals. The data were produced by immunoSEQ multiplex PCR, yet TCRdb's version contains in-frame clones alone and is incomplete. The sample has about 2 million clones, 85% to 95% seen once. The sequencing sample was made of naive CD4+ T cells sorted from blood. Receptors were obtained from a young man in good health. CDR3s leave out the opening cysteine and the closing phenylalanine or tryptophan.

V	J	CDR3
TRBV5-1	TRBJ1-6	ASSLRGQGIPSPLH
TRBV4-1	TRBJ1-3	ASSQEPPTVSSGNTIY
TRBV30	TRBJ2-1	AWSQGYNEQF
TRBV28	TRBJ1-2	ASRPRDRMFYGYT
TRBV5-1	TRBJ2-7	ASSLDLREQY
TRBV10-3	TRBJ2-7	AISDPGQGGYEQY
TRBV21-1	TRBJ2-3	ASSKGWDRGFVTQY
TRBV11-3	TRBJ1-3	ASSLAGADTIY
TRBV7-8	TRBJ1-1	ASSFSGKEGEAF
TRBV28	TRBJ2-7	ASTQLGEQY
TRBV6-6	TRBJ2-2	ASGRGGDTGELF
TRBV19	TRBJ2-6	ASSEAGAGANVLT
TRBV6-1	TRBJ1-5	ASSGTRSPNQPQH
TRBV5-6	TRBJ1-6	ASSLGDRVNSPLH
TRBV15	TRBJ2-7	ATSRVRLGSYEQY
TRBV19	TRBJ2-3	ASSPTRFTDTQY
TRBV6-5	TRBJ2-2	ASSLTLFTGELF
TRBV7-6	TRBJ1-4	ASSLEGTGWEEKLF
TRBV9	TRBJ1-2	ASSAVTGTGYT
TRBV6-1	TRBJ2-3	ASSGPVGAKTDTQY
TRBV11-2	TRBJ2-7	ASSLNSYEQY
TRBV6-4	TRBJ2-7	ASTRDRIPYEQY
TRBV29-1	TRBJ1-2	SVEVSRANYGYT
TRBV6-6	TRBJ1-2	ASREQGGASAGYT
TRBV7-2	TRBJ2-7	ASSLAATYEQY
TRBV27	TRBJ1-4	ASSSGQGGNEKLF
TRBV2	TRBJ2-7	ATGGTPMEQY
TRBV28	TRBJ2-7	ASSGLRGTVPYEQY
TRBV5-6	TRBJ2-3	ASSSGQGAPDTQY
TRBV5-1	TRBJ1-2	ASSLEGTSST
TRBV7-9	TRBJ2-3	ASSSGLAIPPDTQY
TRBV5-1	TRBJ1-1	ASSRQSLNTEAF
TRBV6-4	TRBJ2-7	ASSDDAGGLRGPYEQY
TRBV6-5	TRBJ1-1	ASRWPGQGLLI
TRBV18	TRBJ1-1	ASSPLEMTVRTEAF
TRBV18	TRBJ1-2	ASSGQGINGYT